The rows below give T cell receptor beta chains drawn from one sample of a study of PD-1 blockade in classical Hodgkin lymphoma. Generated by immunoSEQ multiplex PCR, the TCRdb table keeps only in-frame clones and is missing some. Of tens of thousands of clones detected, around 81% appear once; the ten largest clones hold 22%. Source: peripheral blood mononuclear cells (PBMCs), taken before the second cycle of nivolumab. The receptors were sampled from a human donor with classical Hodgkin lymphoma. CDR3s leave out the opening cysteine and the closing phenylalanine or tryptophan. D genes are given only for firm matches. Clone size appears in some rows only: once, few, many, or a class for an expanded clone.

v_call d_call clone_size cdr3_aa
TRBV30 NA NA AWTVNYGYT
TRBV7-8 NA NA ASSLARQTEQY
TRBV6-1 NA NA ASSETGEGNSPLH
TRBV30 TRBD2 NA ALNLAGLETDTQY
TRBV21-1 NA NA ASSKKYAHQPQH
TRBV7-3 TRBD1 few ASSLNPGGNYGYT
TRBV29-1 NA NA SAAPGEVAAF
TRBV7-2 NA NA ASSLGGPGAWNSPLH
TRBV9 TRBD2 NA ASSVVGSGTPNEQF
TRBV14 NA NA ASSLYLGGTQETQY
TRBV6-5 NA NA ASRPSWGSEKLF
TRBV5-6 NA NA ASSLGPMNTEAF
TRBV7-2 NA once ASSLNPTAWETQY
TRBV14 NA NA ASSQDRGGELF
TRBV23-1 NA once ASSHKTGHSGNTIY
TRBV7-3 TRBD1 NA ASSPDRVQETQY
TRBV27 NA NA ASSFRGFTGELF
TRBV5-1 NA few ASSPLSNAEAF
TRBV13 NA NA ASSSTTGTLYEQY
TRBV19 TRBD1 few ASSPRQGADSPLH
TRBV2 NA once ASSGQSMNTGELF
TRBV6-5 NA NA ASSYDTYEQY
TRBV5-1 TRBD2 NA ASSPGLAGNEQF
TRBV19 NA few ASSLGSLNQPQH
TRBV11-2 NA NA ASSLDGYRGNTIY
TRBV10-3 NA NA AISESGPANGYT
TRBV5-1 NA NA ASSFPLSLVPSTDTQY
TRBV7-8 NA NA ASSLVGRETQY
TRBV19 NA NA ASFAGPTMAF
TRBV5-1 NA NA ASKEGESHGYT
TRBV5-1 NA NA ASSLAPTNYGYT
TRBV30 NA NA AWKVAVQETQY
TRBV6-5 NA NA ASSYAGPTSGYT
TRBV2 NA few ASTVDGILH
TRBV19 NA NA ASSRWTANSPLH
TRBV27 NA NA ASRLSRRGSTDTQY
TRBV27 NA NA ASSLSRTFYGYT
TRBV27 TRBD2 NA ASSLYPPGLAGGEQY
TRBV27 TRBD1 NA ASSVQGGYSPLH
TRBV9 NA NA ASSVGDGLGEKLF
TRBV6-5 NA NA ASSPSSYNEQF
TRBV11-2 TRBD2 NA ASSFLGSGRAVSYEQY
TRBV9 TRBD2 NA ASSPLGAGRNTDTQY
TRBV11-2 NA few ASSLSVGVQSY
TRBV7-6 NA NA ASSLMRQPQETQY
TRBV27 NA NA ASSLGSVGQGQGEAF
TRBV7-9 NA NA ASSLDNLPLGVWGQY
TRBV9 NA NA ASSGKTGGGPYNEQF
TRBV6-6 NA NA ASSYPSLINEKLF
TRBV20-1 NA once SAWDRTDIY
TRBV19 NA NA ASRSAGWETQY
TRBV5-4 TRBD2 NA ASSGGTSGSHETQY
TRBV9 NA NA ASSEGVSPGELF
TRBV7-3 NA NA ASSFDSGGEQF